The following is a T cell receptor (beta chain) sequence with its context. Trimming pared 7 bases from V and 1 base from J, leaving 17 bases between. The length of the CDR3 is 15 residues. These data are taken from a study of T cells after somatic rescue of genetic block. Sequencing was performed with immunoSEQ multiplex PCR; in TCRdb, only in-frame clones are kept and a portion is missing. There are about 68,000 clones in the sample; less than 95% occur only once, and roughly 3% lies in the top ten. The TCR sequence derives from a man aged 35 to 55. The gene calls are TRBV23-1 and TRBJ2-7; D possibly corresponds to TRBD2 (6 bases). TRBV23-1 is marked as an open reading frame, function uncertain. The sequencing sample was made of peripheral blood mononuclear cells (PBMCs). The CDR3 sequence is CASTVVGTGSYEQYF. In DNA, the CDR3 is TGCGCCAGCACTGTGGTCGGGACTGGATCCTACGAGCAGTACTTC.